Below are 3 T cell receptor beta chains sequenced from a single sample in a study of blood T cell repertoires in COVID-19. Profiled with immunoSEQ multiplex PCR; TCRdb holds only in-frame clones, not every one. The sample includes fewer than 80,000 clones, roughly 90% of them seen just once. The sequenced sample consisted of peripheral blood. The source is an elderly woman with active or convalescent COVID-19.

V usage is TRBV2 and J usage is TRBJ2-5; D possibly corresponds to TRBD2 (5 bases). CDR3 length: 12 residues. Germline values: CDR1 SNHLY, CDR2 FYNNEI. DNA for the CDR3: TGTGCAACTGGACTGCTCCAAGAGACCCAGTACTTC. As protein: CATGLLQETQYF.

V usage is TRBV7-9 and J usage is TRBJ1-1; D gene unclear. CDR3 length: 15 amino acids. V was cut by 0 bases and J by 2 bases, with 10 bases left in between. Germline values: CDR1 SEHNR, CDR2 FQNEAQ (reference sequence). The CDR3 coding sequence is TGTGCCAGCAGCTTAGCAGCGGGGATTAACACTGAAGCTTTCTTT. Protein sequence: CASSLAAGINTEAFF.

This clone was seen a single time. The chain uses TRBV9 and TRBJ1-3, with 7 positions matching TRBD1. The trim removed 0 bases at V and 0 bases at J, leaving 3 bases unmatched. This CDR3 has 16 amino acids. In germline, CDR1 is SGDLS, CDR2 YYNGEE. The CDR3 DNA is TGTGCCAGCAGCGTAGAGGGACAGAGCTCTGGAAACACCATATATTTT. It codes for CASSVEGQSSGNTIYF.